Listed below are T cell receptor beta chains from one sample, sequenced in a study of prognosis after radiotherapy for stage I lung cancer. MiXCR was run by TCRdb on the multiplex PCR reads, yielding one entry per CDR3 protein. The sample has around 19,000 distinct CDR3 sequences; around 55% are singletons. Specimen: PBMCs, collected before or after stereotactic body radiation therapy (not recorded which). These receptors originate from a donor at least 50 years old with non-small cell lung cancer. The CDR3 runs from the conserved cysteine through the conserved F or W. Fields, in order: J gene, V gene, D gene, clone size, CDR3 DNA, CDR3 protein. D genes are given only for firm matches. The size field is filled for only some rows; it gives once, few, many or a size class.

j_call: TRBJ1-6
v_call: TRBV20-1
d_call: .
clone_size: medium-sized
cdr3_nt: TGCAGTGCAAGTCCGGGGATGTATTCACCCCTCCACTTT
cdr3_aa: CSASPGMYSPLHF

j_call: TRBJ2-3
v_call: TRBV11-2
d_call: TRBD1
clone_size: few
cdr3_nt: TGTGCCAGCAGCTTGCGACAGGGGAACACAGATACGCAGTATTTT
cdr3_aa: CASSLRQGNTDTQYF

j_call: TRBJ2-2
v_call: TRBV25-1
d_call: TRBD1
clone_size: once
cdr3_nt: TGTGCCAGTATAAAAGGGACAGGGGGAGGCGGGGAGCTGTTTTTT
cdr3_aa: CASIKGTGGGGELFF

j_call: TRBJ1-2
v_call: TRBV6-1
d_call: TRBD1
clone_size: .
cdr3_nt: TGTGTCAGCAAGGGGGACAGGTCCTATGGCTACACCTTC
cdr3_aa: CVSKGDRSYGYTF

j_call: TRBJ1-2
v_call: TRBV12-3/TRBV12-4
d_call: TRBD1
clone_size: medium-sized
cdr3_nt: TGTGCCAGCAGCTTCGACAGGGCCAATAGAGGCTACACCTTC
cdr3_aa: CASSFDRANRGYTF

j_call: TRBJ2-7
v_call: TRBV3-1
d_call: .
clone_size: once
cdr3_nt: TGTGCCAGCAGCCGGGCTAGCTGGTCCTACGAGCAGTACTTC
cdr3_aa: CASSRASWSYEQYF

j_call: TRBJ2-5
v_call: TRBV7-8
d_call: .
clone_size: many
cdr3_nt: TGTGCCAGCTTGGGGGATATACGACGGGGAAGGGAGACCCAGTACTTC
cdr3_aa: CASLGDIRRGRETQYF

j_call: TRBJ2-7
v_call: TRBV20-1
d_call: .
clone_size: once
cdr3_nt: TGCAGTGCTAGGATCCTCGGGGCCTTATACGAGCAGTACTTC
cdr3_aa: CSARILGALYEQYF

j_call: TRBJ2-1
v_call: TRBV14
d_call: .
clone_size: .
cdr3_nt: TGTGCCAGCAGCCAAGAGGTAACATACAATGAGCAGTTCTTC
cdr3_aa: CASSQEVTYNEQFF

j_call: TRBJ2-7
v_call: TRBV3-1
d_call: .
clone_size: .
cdr3_nt: TGTGCCAGCAGCCTCCAAAGGGTAACAGGCTCCTACGAGCAGTACTTC
cdr3_aa: CASSLQRVTGSYEQYF

j_call: TRBJ2-5
v_call: TRBV15
d_call: TRBD2
clone_size: many
cdr3_nt: TGTGCCACCAGCAGTCCATCAACCGGGACTAGCGGGAAGACCCAGTACTTC
cdr3_aa: CATSSPSTGTSGKTQYF

j_call: TRBJ1-1
v_call: TRBV5-1
d_call: .
clone_size: many
cdr3_nt: TGCGCCAGCAGCGGGTATGGGACTGAAGCTTTCTTT
cdr3_aa: CASSGYGTEAFF

j_call: TRBJ2-1
v_call: TRBV6-2/TRBV6-3
d_call: .
clone_size: .
cdr3_nt: TGTGCCAGCAGTTTAGAGGAGCGGAGCTACAATGAGCAGTTCTTC
cdr3_aa: CASSLEERSYNEQFF

j_call: TRBJ1-2
v_call: TRBV4-3
d_call: .
clone_size: .
cdr3_nt: TGCGCCAGCAGCCTCCTCTCAGGGGAGGGCTATGGCTACACCTTC
cdr3_aa: CASSLLSGEGYGYTF

j_call: TRBJ1-6
v_call: TRBV19
d_call: .
clone_size: .
cdr3_nt: TGTGCCAGTAGTGTCGACAGAGCCAATTCACCCCTCAACTTT
cdr3_aa: CASSVDRANSPLNF

j_call: TRBJ2-7
v_call: TRBV27
d_call: TRBD2
clone_size: .
cdr3_nt: TGTGCCAGCAGTTTACTAGCGGGAATCGATCAGTACTTC
cdr3_aa: CASSLLAGIDQYF

j_call: TRBJ2-1
v_call: TRBV13
d_call: .
clone_size: many
cdr3_nt: TGTGCCAGCAGCTTAAGTGGAGATGGGTGGGAGACCTACAATGAGCAGTTCTTC
cdr3_aa: CASSLSGDGWETYNEQFF

j_call: TRBJ2-1
v_call: TRBV7-2
d_call: .
clone_size: .
cdr3_nt: TGTGCCAGCAGCTTAGCGCCCGTGGATGAGCAGTTCTTC
cdr3_aa: CASSLAPVDEQFF

j_call: TRBJ2-2
v_call: TRBV7-2
d_call: TRBD2
clone_size: .
cdr3_nt: TGTGCCAGCAGCCGTTCGGGCGGGAGGGTTACCGGGGAGCTGTTTTTT
cdr3_aa: CASSRSGGRVTGELFF

j_call: TRBJ1-2
v_call: TRBV24-1
d_call: .
clone_size: .
cdr3_nt: TGCGCCACCAGTGACCCGGCCAGGGACTATGGCTACACCTTC
cdr3_aa: CATSDPARDYGYTF

j_call: TRBJ2-4
v_call: TRBV20-1
d_call: TRBD2
clone_size: .
cdr3_nt: TGCAGTGCCAATCACGGGACTAGCGGGAGGAACATTCAGTACTTC
cdr3_aa: CSANHGTSGRNIQYF

j_call: TRBJ1-2
v_call: TRBV28
d_call: .
clone_size: .
cdr3_nt: TGTGCCAGCAGTTTTTCCAGAACCATCGTCTACACCTTC
cdr3_aa: CASSFSRTIVYTF

j_call: TRBJ2-7
v_call: TRBV3-1
d_call: TRBD2
clone_size: many
cdr3_nt: TGTGCCAGCAGCCAACTCGGGCTAGCGGGCTCCTACGAGCAGTACTTC
cdr3_aa: CASSQLGLAGSYEQYF

j_call: TRBJ2-1
v_call: TRBV6-2/TRBV6-3
d_call: TRBD2
clone_size: .
cdr3_nt: TGTGCCAGCAGTTACACTTGGCTAGCGGGAGAGAATGAGCAGTTCTTC
cdr3_aa: CASSYTWLAGENEQFF

j_call: TRBJ2-7
v_call: TRBV20-1
d_call: .
clone_size: many
cdr3_nt: TGCAGTGCTCGGACTGGGGCTGGGTACGAGCAGTACTTC
cdr3_aa: CSARTGAGYEQYF

j_call: TRBJ2-3
v_call: TRBV6-1
d_call: TRBD2
clone_size: .
cdr3_nt: TGTGCCAGCAGATCGAGTAGCGGGAGAGAAGATACGCAGTATTTT
cdr3_aa: CASRSSSGREDTQYF

j_call: TRBJ1-1
v_call: TRBV28
d_call: TRBD1
clone_size: .
cdr3_nt: TGTGCCACCTGGACAGGGGGGGAAACTGAAGCTTTCTTT
cdr3_aa: CATWTGGETEAFF

j_call: TRBJ2-2
v_call: TRBV20-1
d_call: TRBD2
clone_size: .
cdr3_nt: TGCAGTGCTAGAGATCGACTAGCGGGAGCTACCGGGGAGCTGTTTTTT
cdr3_aa: CSARDRLAGATGELFF

j_call: TRBJ2-5
v_call: TRBV7-2
d_call: .
clone_size: many
cdr3_nt: TGTGCCAGCAGCTTTAAAGAGACCCAGTACTTC
cdr3_aa: CASSFKETQYF

j_call: TRBJ2-7
v_call: TRBV19
d_call: .
clone_size: .
cdr3_nt: TGTGCCAGTAGTACCCCAACCGGGAATAGAGAGTTTATCTCCGAGCAGTACTTC
cdr3_aa: CASSTPTGNREFISEQYF

j_call: TRBJ2-2
v_call: TRBV11-2
d_call: .
clone_size: few
cdr3_nt: TGTGCCAGCAGCTTAGCGTCTGTCAGGGCCCTCACCGGGGAGCTGTTTTTT
cdr3_aa: CASSLASVRALTGELFF

j_call: TRBJ2-1
v_call: TRBV7-9
d_call: .
clone_size: .
cdr3_nt: TGTGCCAGCAGCTCGACTATCGTGTGGGAGCAGTTCTTC
cdr3_aa: CASSSTIVWEQFF

j_call: TRBJ2-2
v_call: TRBV5-1
d_call: TRBD2
clone_size: medium-sized
cdr3_nt: TGCGCCAGCAGCTTGACAGCGGGAGGAAGCGGGGAGCTGTTTTTT
cdr3_aa: CASSLTAGGSGELFF

j_call: TRBJ2-1
v_call: TRBV12-3/TRBV12-4
d_call: .
clone_size: medium-sized
cdr3_nt: TGTGCCAGCAGACGGGACTCGATGAACAATGAGCAGTTCTTC
cdr3_aa: CASRRDSMNNEQFF

j_call: TRBJ1-4
v_call: TRBV6-9
d_call: .
clone_size: .
cdr3_nt: TGTGCCAGCAGTTACTCCGCTATCGCAACTAATGAAAAACTGTTTTTT
cdr3_aa: CASSYSAIATNEKLFF

j_call: TRBJ1-6
v_call: TRBV12-3/TRBV12-4
d_call: .
clone_size: .
cdr3_nt: TGTGCCAGCATACAGGGAGATAATTCACCCCTCCACTTT
cdr3_aa: CASIQGDNSPLHF

j_call: TRBJ1-2
v_call: TRBV11-2
d_call: TRBD1
clone_size: .
cdr3_nt: TGTGCCAGCAGCTTAGGAACAGGGGGCATCTATGGCTACACCTTC
cdr3_aa: CASSLGTGGIYGYTF